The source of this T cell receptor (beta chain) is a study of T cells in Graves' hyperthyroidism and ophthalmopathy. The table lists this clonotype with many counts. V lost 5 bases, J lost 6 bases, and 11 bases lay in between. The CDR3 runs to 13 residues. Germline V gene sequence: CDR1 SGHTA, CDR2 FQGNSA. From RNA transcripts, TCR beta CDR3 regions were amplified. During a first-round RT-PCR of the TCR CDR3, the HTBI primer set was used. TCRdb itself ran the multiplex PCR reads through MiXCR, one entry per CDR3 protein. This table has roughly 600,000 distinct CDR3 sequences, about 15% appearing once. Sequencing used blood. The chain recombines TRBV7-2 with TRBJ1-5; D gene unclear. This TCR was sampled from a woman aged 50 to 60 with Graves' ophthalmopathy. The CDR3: CASSNDRAQPQHF. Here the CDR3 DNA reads TGTGCCAGCAGCAACGACCGGGCTCAGCCCCAGCATTTT.